This T cell receptor (beta chain) was profiled in a study of blood T cell repertoires in COVID-19. In the study overall: The United States, Italy and Spain provided the acute and convalescent COVID-19 samples. PBMCs, B-cell-depleted T cells, or T cells were the source of the cDNA or gDNA that made up the material.

The authors' processing: Amplifying reference gene primers gave estimates of nucleated cell counts. Libraries were prepared by immunoSEQ multiplex PCR; TCRdb keeps only in-frame clonotypes and omits some of them. V and J calls and clone size are copied from that table; D and trimming were computed from the DNA. Of 410,000 or so clones in the sample, about nine tenths were seen once. Germline V gene lookup returns CDR1 MNHEY and CDR2 SVGAGI. Trimming removed 7 bases at V and 0 bases at J, with 10 bases between. The CDR3 loop spans 14 amino acids. What was sequenced was peripheral blood. The chain recombines TRBV6-5 with TRBJ1-5; D unresolved. The clonotype comes from a woman in her 30s with active or convalescent COVID-19. CDR3 bases: TGTGCCAGCACTAAAGAAAATAGCAATCAGCCCCAGCATTTT. Translating gives CASTKENSNQPQHF.